This TCR beta chain stems from a study of blood T cell repertoires in COVID-19. Study information: The study drew acute and convalescent COVID-19 samples from the United States, Italy and Spain. From T cells, B-cell-depleted T cells, or PBMCs came the material, which was cDNA or gDNA.

Authors' analysis steps: The assay estimated nucleated cells by amplifying reference gene primers. Sequenced by immunoSEQ multiplex PCR; TCRdb stores in-frame clones only, minus some. Clone size and V and J calls were adopted from that table, with D and trimming inferred from the DNA. Found here are 100,000 to 120,000 clones, roughly 84% of them singletons; the top ten hold less than 3.5%. The CDR3 loop spans 13 amino acids. CDR1 and CDR2 (germline): LNHDA, SQIVND (reference sequence). Trimming removed 10 bases from V and 10 bases from J, with 17 bases in between. The specimen sequenced was peripheral blood. The chain has TRBV19 and TRBJ1-6; D may be TRBD1 (6 bases). The clonotype comes from a man aged 35-49 years with acute or convalescent COVID-19. The CDR3 sequence is CATSRDISSPLHF. The CDR3 nucleotides are TGTGCCACCAGCCGGGACATTAGCTCACCCCTCCACTTT. Using reference TRBV19 and TRBJ1-6 for the parts outside the CDR3, the full variable domain is DGGITQSPKYLFRKEGQNVTLSCEQNLNHDAMYWYRQDPGQGLRLIYYSQIVNDFQKGDIAEGYSVSREKKESFPLTVTSAQKNPTAFYLCATSRDISSPLHFGNGTRLTVT.